These T cell receptor beta chains were read from a single sample in a study of CD8+ T cells in alopecia areata. The data were produced by immunoSEQ multiplex PCR, yet TCRdb's version contains in-frame clones alone and is incomplete. The data hold more than 150,000 clones, with 60% to 70% observed a single time. The specimen comprised CD4+ T cells sorted from blood, sampled at week 4, from a patient treated with tofacitinib. These receptors were obtained from a human donor with alopecia areata. Both conserved end residues are part of each CDR3. Fields, in order: clone size, V gene, J gene, D gene, CDR3 length, CDR3 DNA, CDR3 protein. D genes are given only for firm matches. A clone size is listed for some rows: how often the clone was seen (once, few, many), or a class if it is expanded.

>-|TRBV7-2|TRBJ2-5|-|13
TGTGCCAGCAGCTTGGGACCTCAAGAGACCCAGTACTTC
CASSLGPQETQYF
>-|TRBV30|TRBJ1-1|-|15
TGTGCCTGGACCCGCCCAGACAGCTATAACACTGAAGCTTTCTTT
CAWTRPDSYNTEAFF
>-|TRBV6-1|TRBJ1-1|-|13
TGTGCCAGCAGGGAACAGGGTGGGTCTGAAGCTTTCTTT
CASREQGGSEAFF
>-|TRBV2|TRBJ2-2|-|14
TGTGCCAGCAGTGAATACAGGTTGACCGGGGAGCTGTTTTTT
CASSEYRLTGELFF
>-|TRBV7-2|TRBJ2-4|-|14
TGTGCCAGCACCCAGGGCCGGACCACAAACATTCAGTACTTC
CASTQGRTTNIQYF
>once|TRBV27|TRBJ1-1|-|14
TGTGCCAGCAGGGGGGGACTACATAACACTGAAGCTTTCTTT
CASRGGLHNTEAFF
>-|TRBV5-1|TRBJ2-5|-|14
TGCGCCAGCAGCTCCGATCCAGGGAAAGAGACCCAGTACTTC
CASSSDPGKETQYF
>-|TRBV18|TRBJ2-7|-|14
TGTGCCAGCTCAGAGGGCGCAAGCTCCTACGAGCAGTACTTC
CASSEGASSYEQYF
>-|TRBV4-1|TRBJ1-5|-|15
TGCGCCAGCAGCCGTACCTTCCTAGGGAATCAGCCCCAGCATTTT
CASSRTFLGNQPQHF
>-|TRBV23-1|TRBJ1-1|-|12
TGCGCCAGGTACCTTTCGGCCCCTGAAGCTTTCTTT
CARYLSAPEAFF
>once|TRBV29-1|TRBJ2-7|-|12
TGCAGCACGAAGGACAGAAACTACGAGCAGTACTTC
CSTKDRNYEQYF
>-|TRBV6-1|TRBJ1-6|TRBD1|16
TGTGCCAGCAGTGTAACTATGGGACAGGTCGGCTCACCCCTCCACTTT
CASSVTMGQVGSPLHF
>-|TRBV29-1|TRBJ2-5|-|13
TGCAGCGTTCGCACGATGTACCAAGAGACCCAGTACTTC
CSVRTMYQETQYF
>few|TRBV5-1|TRBJ2-5|-|15
TGCGCCAGCAGCTTCAATTTCGGCGGACAAGAGACCCAGTACTTC
CASSFNFGGQETQYF
>few|TRBV29-1|TRBJ2-5|-|12
TGCAGCGTTGAAGGGGCGGAAGAGACCCAGTACTTC
CSVEGAEETQYF
>once|TRBV11-2|TRBJ1-5|-|15
TGTGCCAGCAGCTTAGGCGGACACCTCAATCAGCCCCAGCATTTT
CASSLGGHLNQPQHF
>-|TRBV30|TRBJ2-3|TRBD2|13
TGTGCCTGGAGTGTGCGGGGGTCAGATACGCAGTATTTT
CAWSVRGSDTQYF
>-|TRBV9|TRBJ2-1|-|14
TGTGCCAGCAGCGCAGGGACTCTCTACAATGAGCAGTTCTTC
CASSAGTLYNEQFF
>-|TRBV2|TRBJ1-1|-|14
TGTGCCAGCAGTGTAAGCCAGGAGGAGACTGAAGCTTTCTTT
CASSVSQEETEAFF
>-|TRBV4-2|TRBJ1-5|-|13
TGTGCCAGCAGCCAACCAAACAATCAGCCCCAGCATTTT
CASSQPNNQPQHF
>-|TRBV29-1|TRBJ2-2|-|13
TGCAGCGTTGGTTCGGGTCTCACCGGGGAGCTGTTTTTT
CSVGSGLTGELFF
>-|TRBV4-1|TRBJ1-2|TRBD1|15
TGCGCCAGCAGCCAGGGGGGGACAGGGTCGTACGGCTACACCTTC
CASSQGGTGSYGYTF
>-|TRBV5-1|TRBJ1-1|-|13
TGCGCCAGCAAGAGGGTGGAGAGCACTGAAGCTTTCTTT
CASKRVESTEAFF